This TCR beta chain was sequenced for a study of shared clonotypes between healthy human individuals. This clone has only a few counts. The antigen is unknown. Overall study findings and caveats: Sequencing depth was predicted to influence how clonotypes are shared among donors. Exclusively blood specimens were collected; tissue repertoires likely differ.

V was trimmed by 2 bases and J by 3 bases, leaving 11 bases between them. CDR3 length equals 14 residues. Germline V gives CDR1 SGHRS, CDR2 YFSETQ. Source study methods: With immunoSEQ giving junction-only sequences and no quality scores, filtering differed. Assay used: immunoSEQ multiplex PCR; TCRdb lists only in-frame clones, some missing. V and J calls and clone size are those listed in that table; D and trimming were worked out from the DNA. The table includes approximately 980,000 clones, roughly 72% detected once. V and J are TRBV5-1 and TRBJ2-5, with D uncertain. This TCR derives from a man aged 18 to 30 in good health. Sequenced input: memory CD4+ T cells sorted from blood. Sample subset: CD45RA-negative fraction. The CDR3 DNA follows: TGCGCCAGCAGCTTTACGGACGGAAAAGAGACCCAGTACTTC. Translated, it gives CASSFTDGKETQYF.